What follows describes a single T cell receptor beta chain. V was trimmed by 0 bases and J by 0 bases, leaving 7 bases between them. The CDR3 totals 14 residues. Germline lookup yields CDR1 SGDLS and CDR2 YYNGEE. The authors' processing: Nucleated cell counts were estimated from reference gene primer amplification. Generated by immunoSEQ multiplex PCR, the TCRdb table keeps only in-frame clones and is missing some. The V and J calls and clone size are taken from that table; D and trimming were inferred from the DNA. Of about 170,000 clones in the sample, roughly 84% were seen once. These data belong to a study of blood T cell repertoires in COVID-19. On the study more broadly: There were acute and convalescent COVID-19 samples, and they came from the United States, Italy and Spain. T cells, B-cell-depleted T cells, or PBMCs supplied cDNA or gDNA.

The sample was peripheral blood. This receptor was obtained from a human donor with acute or convalescent COVID-19. The donor label of this sample is uncertain. The J gene is TRBJ2-7, the V gene TRBV9; D gene unclear. DNA of the CDR3: TGTGCCAGCAGCGTAGACCACGGCTCCTACGAGCAGTACTTC. Protein: CASSVDHGSYEQYF.